A single sample is the source of the 13 T cell receptor beta chains below, sequenced in a study. TCRdb reprocessed the 5' RACE reads with MiXCR, giving one entry per CDR3 protein. The sample lists 2,500 to 3,000 distinct CDR3 sequences, roughly 6.7% seen once, with around 6% in the top ten. Sequenced sample: total memory T cells from blood PBMCs. The subset here: transitional memory CD4+ T cells. The receptors stem from a female donor with HIV.

This clonotype is labeled large. The V and J genes are TRBV30 and TRBJ1-2; TRBD1 might be the D (5 bases). V was shortened by 0 bases and J by 5 bases, with 10 bases between the two germline ends. Germline V gene data show CDR1 as GTSNPN and CDR2 as SVGIG (reference sequence). The CDR3 runs 13 residues. The CDR3 here is CAWSVGQGYGYTF. The CDR3 region has the DNA TGTGCCTGGAGTGTCGGGCAGGGTTATGGCTACACCTTC.

In this sample, this clonotype turned up a few times. The chain carries TRBV24-1 and TRBJ2-3; 8 bases are a match to TRBD2. V lost 4 bases and J lost 0; bases outside the gene matches: 5. This CDR3 comprises 16 residues. Germline V lookup: CDR1 KGHDR, CDR2 SFDVKD. The DNA of the CDR3 is TGTGCCACCAGTGACCTCGGGGGGGTCAGCACAGATACGCAGTATTTT. Translating gives CATSDLGGVSTDTQYF.

V and J are TRBV30 and TRBJ1-5, with D tentatively TRBD1 (6 bases). The CDR3 runs to 16 residues. CDR1 is GTSNPN, CDR2 SVGIG, per germline (reference sequence). V was pared by 0 bases and J by 4 bases, with 16 bases between. The DNA of the CDR3 is TGTGCCTGGAGTGTAAGGTCAGGGGATAGGAATCAGCCCCAGCATTTT. Amino acids: CAWSVRSGDRNQPQHF.

By its share, this clonotype is medium-sized. This chain uses TRBV20-1 with TRBJ1-5; D ambiguous. Germline V gene sequence: CDR1 DFQATT, CDR2 SNEGSKA (reference sequence). Trimming shortened V by 6 bases and J by 6 bases, and 15 bases separated the two germline ends. This CDR3 contains 13 residues. CDR3 in DNA: TGCAGTGCCGGCGTTAGAGGGTTTCAGCCCCAGCATTTT. It yields the protein CSAGVRGFQPQHF.

By share, this clonotype counts as medium-sized. The CDR3 DNA reads TGTGCCAGTCTTCGCCGAGGGGGCGCGGAGTCAAAACTGTTTTTT. It encodes CASLRRGGAESKLFF. The chain employs TRBV19 and TRBJ1-4; 7 bases line up with TRBD1. The CDR3 consists of 15 residues. Germline V gene lookup returns CDR1 LNHDA and CDR2 SQIVND (reference sequence). The trim removed 8 bases at V and 10 bases at J, leaving 16 bases unmatched.

The gene calls are TRBV7-9 and TRBJ1-6, with 8 bases fitting TRBD1. V lost 4 bases, J lost 7 bases, and 3 bases stayed unmatched. The CDR3 is made up of 14 amino acids. Germline V gives CDR1 SEHNR, CDR2 FQNEAQ (reference sequence). For the CDR3, the DNA is TGTGCCAGCAGCTCGGGACAGGCCAATTCACCCCTCCACTTT. Translated: CASSSGQANSPLHF.

In this sample, this clonotype turned up a few times. The chain couples TRBV7-2 to TRBJ1-5; D is undetermined. Trimming stripped 2 bases from V and 0 bases from J, with 8 bases between. The germline CDR1 and CDR2 sequences are SGHTA and FQGNSA. The CDR3 extends over 15 amino acids. The CDR3 spells CASSLSADSNQPQHF. The DNA of the CDR3 is TGTGCCAGCAGCTTATCGGCCGATAGCAATCAGCCCCAGCATTTT.

This clonotype is labeled as medium-sized. The chain combines TRBV15 with TRBJ1-1, with D unresolved. CDR1 LNHNV and CDR2 YYDKDF come from the germline V gene (reference sequence). This CDR3 region has 11 residues. V shed 8 bases and J shed 11 bases, with 15 bases lying between them. Written as DNA, the CDR3 is TGTGCCACCCGGACCCTAGTCAGGGCTTTCTTT. It is translated as CATRTLVRAFF.

Relative to its sample, this clonotype is large. The V call is TRBV10-3, the J call TRBJ1-5; 8 nucleotides match TRBD1. After removal of 4 bases from V and 3 bases from J, the junction contained 2 bases not matched to a gene. The V gene's germline CDR1 is ENHRY and CDR2 SYGVKD. This CDR3 is built from 14 residues. The chain's CDR3 is CAISGTGNNQPQHF. CDR3 DNA sequence: TGTGCCATCAGTGGGACAGGGAACAATCAGCCCCAGCATTTT.

In this sample, this clonotype is medium-sized. The chain is built from TRBV30 and TRBJ1-5, with 8 nucleotides matching TRBD1. CDR1 is GTSNPN and CDR2 is SVGIG in the germline V gene (reference sequence). V was clipped by 1 base and J by 6 bases; unmatched bases: 8. The CDR3 has 15 residues. The CDR3 spells CAWSEGQGRSQPQHF. The CDR3 DNA reads as TGTGCCTGGAGTGAAGGACAGGGAAGGAGTCAGCCCCAGCATTTT.

In this sample, this clonotype is medium-sized. The rearrangement joins TRBV11-3 to TRBJ2-1; a weak D match, TRBD2 (6 bases). The germline V and J ends were trimmed by 1 base and 5 bases, with 9 bases remaining between them. This CDR3 has 14 residues. CDR1 is SGHNT and CDR2 is YENEEA in the germline V gene. The CDR3 DNA is TGTGCCAGCAGCTTAGGTGCGGGAAACAATGAGCAGTTCTTC. Amino acids: CASSLGAGNNEQFF.

In its sample, this clonotype ranks as large. The chain joins TRBV10-3 to TRBJ2-1, with 11 bases matching TRBD2. Per the germline V gene, CDR1 is ENHRY and CDR2 is SYGVKD. The V segment lost 3 bases and the J segment 6 bases; nucleotides outside the gene matches: 7. The CDR3 covers 16 residues. The CDR3 DNA is TGTGCCATCAGTGATGACCGACTAGCGGGGCGCAATGAGCAGTTCTTC. Translated, it gives CAISDDRLAGRNEQFF.

This clonotype was picked up a small number of times. The chain employs TRBV11-3 and TRBJ2-1, with D uncertain. The CDR3 length is 13 residues. V was pared by 1 base and J by 8 bases, with 9 bases between. Per the germline V gene, CDR1 is SGHNT and CDR2 is YENEEA. CDR3 DNA sequence: TGTGCCAGCAGCTTAGGGGCTACAGATGAGCAGTTCTTC. Encoded protein: CASSLGATDEQFF.